These 23 T cell receptor beta chains were all obtained from the same sample, sequenced in a study of cytomegalovirus exposure and HLA in healthy donors. PCR used 60 Vbeta primers and 13 Jbeta primers. Method: immunoSEQ multiplex PCR; TCRdb's copy keeps in-frame clones and lacks some. The sample has fewer than 200,000 clones, approximately 77% seen once; the top ten hold about 1.6%. Sequencing was performed on PBMCs. Receptors originate from a male donor in good health and CMV-seronegative.

This clone was counted only a few times. Germline and junction disagree at one end, which may indicate a read error. The chain joins TRBV7-9 to TRBJ1-2, with no clear D. Germline assignment: CDR1 SEHNR and CDR2 FQNEAQ (reference sequence). The CDR3 has 13 amino acids. This chain's CDR3 is CSSSSDGIDGYTF. CDR3 in DNA: TGTTCCAGCAGCTCGGACGGGATTGACGGCTACACCTTC.

CDR3 DNA sequence: TGTGCCAGCAGCTTAGGCGGTAGCGGGGGGTTAGATACGCAGTATTTT. Encoded protein: CASSLGGSGGLDTQYF. J is TRBJ2-3 and V is TRBV7-3, with 10 bases that match TRBD2. The CDR3 contains 16 residues. Germline CDR1 reads SGHTA; CDR2 reads FQGTGA. V dropped 2 bases and J dropped 5; count of bases not matched to a gene: 7.

The rearrangement joins TRBV7-6 to TRBJ2-2; perhaps TRBD1 as D (6 bases). This CDR3 comprises 16 residues. CDR1 and CDR2 (germline): SGHVS, FNYEAQ. V was clipped by 5 bases and J by 0 bases, with 13 bases between them. CDR3 nucleotide sequence: TGTGCCAGCAGCCCTTTCAGGGGACCGAACACCGGGGAGCTGTTTTTT. Translated, it gives CASSPFRGPNTGELFF.

The chain is built from TRBV15 and TRBJ2-3; a weak D match, TRBD2 (6 bases). Germline V gives CDR1 LNHNV, CDR2 YYDKDF (reference sequence). The V end lost 3 bases, the J end lost 6 bases, and 16 bases lay between the germline ends. The CDR3 has 15 amino acids. CDR3 in amino acids: CATSSGLGEADTQYF. CDR3 nucleotides: TGTGCCACCAGCAGTGGGCTGGGGGAGGCCGATACGCAGTATTTT.

This chain joins TRBV5-6 and TRBJ1-5; 8 bases are shared with TRBD1. CDR1 and CDR2 from the germline V gene are SGHDT and YYEEEE. V shed 4 bases, J shed 1 base, and the junction held 4 bases outside the gene matches. This CDR3 region has 15 residues. The CDR3 sequence: CASSHGQGSNQPQHF. The CDR3 DNA is TGTGCCAGCAGCCACGGACAGGGAAGCAATCAGCCCCAGCATTTT. Looking up the rest from reference TRBV5-6 and TRBJ1-5 gives the full variable domain: DAGVTQSPTHLIKTRGQQVTLRCSPKSGHDTVSWYQQALGQGPQFIFQYYEEEERQRGNFPDRFSGHQFPNYSSELNVNALLLGDSALYLCASSHGQGSNQPQHFGDGTRLSIL.

CDR3 loop: CASSQVAYSYEQYF. CDR3 in DNA: TGTGCCAGCAGCCAAGTTGCCTACTCCTACGAGCAGTACTTC. V gene TRBV28 combines with J gene TRBJ2-5; D call uncertain. The J call may be in error: the DNA end matches TRBJ2-7 better. CDR1 is MDHEN, CDR2 SYDVKM, per germline. The length of the CDR3 is 14 residues.

The V gene is TRBV29-1, the J gene TRBJ2-7; no reliable D call. This CDR3 is 12 amino acids long. The V end lost 7 bases, the J end lost 3 bases, and 13 bases lay between the germline ends. Germline V gene data show CDR1 as SQVTM and CDR2 as ANQGSEA. CDR3 region: CSAALLGYEQYF. The DNA for the CDR3 is TGCAGCGCCGCCCTTCTAGGCTACGAGCAGTACTTC.

The chain carries TRBV11-2 and TRBJ1-6; 10 bases fit TRBD1. Per germline, CDR1 SGHAT and CDR2 FQNNGV. After removal of 5 bases from V and 9 bases from J, the junction contained 7 bases not matched to a gene. The CDR3 totals 15 residues. The CDR3 DNA is TGTGCCAGCAGCCTCCGTGGGACAGGGGTTTCACCCCTCCACTTT. Amino acid sequence: CASSLRGTGVSPLHF. The full variable domain, with the rest looked up from reference TRBV11-2 and TRBJ1-6, is EAGVAQSPRYKIIEKRQSVAFWCNPISGHATLYWYQQILGQGPKLLIQFQNNGVVDDSQLPKDRFSAERLKGVDSTLKIQPAKLEDSAVYLCASSLRGTGVSPLHFGNGTRLTVT.

This chain uses TRBV7-9 with TRBJ1-5; TRBD1 aligns across 7 bases. This CDR3 comprises 18 residues. The germline gives CDR1 SEHNR, CDR2 FQNEAQ (reference sequence). The trim removed 4 bases at V and 7 bases at J, leaving 19 bases unmatched. CDR3 in amino acids: CASSYIGQAREKGQPQHF. The CDR3 DNA is TGTGCCAGCAGCTACATCGGACAGGCCCGAGAAAAGGGGCAGCCCCAGCATTTT.

In its sample, this clone was seen once. The rearrangement uses TRBV4-3 and TRBJ1-1; 7 bases align to TRBD1. The CDR3 is 14 amino acids. Germline CDR1 LGHNA, CDR2 YSLEER. V lost 4 bases and J lost 1; bases outside the gene matches: 3. The CDR3 region is CASSLQGWNTEAFF. CDR3 sequence (DNA): TGCGCCAGCAGCCTACAGGGGTGGAACACTGAAGCTTTCTTT.

The chain carries TRBV27 and TRBJ1-5; 10 bases agree with TRBD1. This CDR3 comprises 18 residues. V trimming: 10 bases; J trimming: 0 bases; junction bases outside the gene matches: 15. Germline V gene data show CDR1 as MNHEY and CDR2 as SMNVEV (reference sequence). The CDR3 DNA reads TGTGCCATCGGCGGATCCGGGACAGGGGCTTATAGCAATCAGCCCCAGCATTTT. This encodes CAIGGSGTGAYSNQPQHF.

The chain has TRBV27 and TRBJ2-7; D remains ambiguous. The ends were cut back, 10 bases at V and 0 bases at J, with 13 bases in the middle. Germline V CDR1 and CDR2: MNHEY, SMNVEV (reference sequence). This CDR3 has 13 amino acids. CDR3: CATINPTSYEQYF. The DNA of the CDR3 is TGTGCCACTATCAATCCCACCTCCTACGAGCAGTACTTC.

The chain recombines TRBV6-6 with TRBJ1-6; 7 nucleotides line up with TRBD1. The V gene's germline CDR1 is MNHNY and CDR2 SVGAGI (reference sequence). The CDR3 consists of 14 residues. V shed 10 bases and J 7 bases; nucleotides not matched to a gene: 10. This CDR3 reads CAIGTDVPNSPLHF. In DNA, the CDR3 is TGTGCCATCGGGACAGACGTTCCCAATTCACCCCTCCACTTT.

V usage is TRBV18 and J usage is TRBJ1-3; D call uncertain. With 8 bases removed from V and 0 bases from J, the gap between germline ends came to 11 bases. The CDR3 length is 14 residues. Looked up from germline, CDR1 is KGHSH and CDR2 is LQKENI. The CDR3 protein is CASKEGTSGNTIYF. In DNA, the CDR3 is TGTGCCAGCAAGGAGGGAACCTCTGGAAACACCATATATTTT. Full variable domain (remainder filled in from reference TRBV18 and TRBJ1-3): NAGVMQNPRHLVRRRGQEARLRCSPMKGHSHVYWYRQLPEEGLKFMVYLQKENIIDESGMPKERFSAEFPKEGPSILRIQQVVRGDSAAYFCASKEGTSGNTIYFGEGSWLTVV.

In its sample, this clone was seen once. The chain employs TRBV29-1 and TRBJ2-3; TRBD2 matches at 9 bases. The trim removed 1 base at V and 6 bases at J, leaving 5 bases unmatched. Germline V gene data show CDR1 as SQVTM and CDR2 as ANQGSEA. The CDR3 sequence is 14 residues long. The CDR3 loop is CSVEGREGPDTQYF. CDR3 nucleotides: TGCAGCGTTGAAGGGCGGGAGGGCCCGGATACGCAGTATTTT.

This clone was picked up a small number of times. This chain uses TRBV15 with TRBJ2-1; a possible D gene is TRBD1 (6 bases). Germline CDR1 and CDR2: LNHNV and YYDKDF (reference sequence). Between the trimmed V and J ends, which lost 7 bases and 1 base, there was a span of 14 bases. The CDR3 covers 15 residues. The CDR3 loop is CATNEGRGSYNEQFF. In nucleotides, the CDR3 is TGTGCCACCAACGAAGGTAGGGGGTCCTACAATGAGCAGTTCTTC.

The gene calls are TRBV18 and TRBJ1-1; the match to TRBD1 covers 7 bases. The V and J ends lost 3 bases and 5 bases, in that order; junction bases with no gene match: 6. The CDR3 is made up of 14 amino acids. Germline V gives CDR1 KGHSH, CDR2 LQKENI. In nucleotides, the CDR3 is TGTGCCAGCTCACCCAAGGGGGCGGTGACTGAAGCTTTCTTT. Encoded protein: CASSPKGAVTEAFF.

This sequence joins TRBV4-2 and TRBJ2-3; no clear D gene. Germline V gene data show CDR1 as LGHNA and CDR2 as YNFKEQ. The CDR3 sequence is 14 residues long. V was shortened by 2 bases and J by 0 bases, with 6 bases between the two germline ends. CDR3 DNA: TGTGCCAGCAGCCAATCGACTAGCACAGATACGCAGTATTTT. Translating it yields CASSQSTSTDTQYF.

The chain has TRBV6-5 and TRBJ1-2, with 8 bases lining up with TRBD1. V shed 0 bases, J shed 5 bases, and the junction held 5 bases outside the gene matches. The CDR3 is 15 residues long. Germline V gene sequence: CDR1 MNHEY, CDR2 SVGAGI. Here the CDR3 reads CASSYSRGQEYGYTF. The CDR3 DNA reads as TGTGCCAGCAGTTACTCTAGGGGACAGGAATATGGCTACACCTTC.

This clone was detected once. The chain has TRBV19 and TRBJ2-2; the match to TRBD1 covers 8 bases. Germline loops: CDR1 LNHDA, CDR2 SQIVND (reference sequence). The length of the CDR3 is 16 residues. Trimming removed 4 bases from V and 3 bases from J; junction bases left unmatched: 7. The CDR3 spells CASSNHRGTDTGELFF. The CDR3, as DNA: TGTGCCAGTAGTAACCACAGGGGGACTGACACCGGGGAGCTGTTTTTT.

The rearrangement joins TRBV7-9 to TRBJ1-2, with D perhaps matching TRBD1 (5 bases). Trimming took off 2 bases at V and 0 bases at J, with 10 bases between the two ends. Germline CDR1 is SEHNR and CDR2 is FQNEAQ (reference sequence). This CDR3 comprises 15 residues. CDR3 DNA sequence: TGTGCCAGCAGCTTACTGGGGCCGGCTAACTATGGCTACACCTTC. Its protein product is CASSLLGPANYGYTF. Complete variable domain (other parts from reference TRBV7-9 and TRBJ1-2): DTGVSQNPRHKITKRGQNVTFRCDPISEHNRLYWYRQTLGQGPEFLTYFQNEAQLEKSRLLSDRFSAERPKGSFSTLEIQRTEQGDSAMYLCASSLLGPANYGYTFGSGTRLTVV.

The chain employs TRBV18 and TRBJ2-2, with TRBD1 matching 8 bases. The ends lost 3 bases at V and 8 bases at J; junction bases unmatched: 8. The CDR3 consists of 15 residues. Germline CDR1 reads KGHSH; CDR2 reads LQKENI. As DNA, the CDR3 is TGTGCCAGCTCACCCGGACAGGGCCGGTCAGGGGAGCTGTTTTTT. It is translated as CASSPGQGRSGELFF.

The chain combines TRBV7-2 with TRBJ2-3; a possible D gene is TRBD1 (5 bases). The CDR3 has 13 residues. Germline values: CDR1 SGHTA, CDR2 FQGNSA. V was clipped by 1 base and J by 5 bases, with 7 bases between them. The CDR3 spells CASSLEGLDTQYF. Here the CDR3 DNA reads TGTGCCAGCAGCTTAGAGGGGTTAGATACGCAGTATTTT. Together with reference TRBV7-2 and TRBJ2-3, the CDR3 gives the full variable domain: GAGVSQSPSNKVTEKGKDVELRCDPISGHTALYWYRQSLGQGLEFLIYFQGNSAPDKSGLPSDRFSAERTGGSVSTLTIQRTQQEDSAVYLCASSLEGLDTQYFGPGTRLTVL.